This T cell receptor beta chain appears in the sequencing data of a study of regulatory T cells in long-lasting Graves disease. The CDR3 loop spans 14 amino acids. Looked up from germline, CDR1 is DFQATT and CDR2 is SNEGSKA (reference sequence). J lost 5 bases, V lost 5 bases, and 9 bases had no gene match. The study, taken as a whole, reports: Persistent patients shared more public clonotypes (about 2,700) than newly diagnosed patients (about 940). Thyroid tissue was not sampled; only peripheral blood was. The TCR repertoire of persistent Graves' patients was less diverse than that of newly diagnosed ones.

This clonotype was found many times. The antigen remains unidentified. Time point given: newly diagnosed GD, antithyroid drugs for less than 3 months. PBMC-derived RNA was used for the TCR library. Sequencing libraries for TCR beta were prepared with iRepertoire HTBI primers and Arm-PCR of CDR3 regions. MiXCR was run by TCRdb on the multiplex PCR reads, yielding one entry per CDR3 protein. The sample records 370,000 or so distinct CDR3 sequences, around 15% being singletons. This sample was shared with a second study, whose subject was T cells in Graves' hyperthyroidism and ophthalmopathy.

The TCR sequence derives from a woman younger than 35 with Graves disease. The starting material was peripheral blood mononuclear cells (PBMCs), obtained at new diagnosis, from a patient treated with antithyroid drugs. This rearrangement joins TRBV20-1 to TRBJ2-7; TRBD2 aligns across 10 bases. CDR3 in DNA: TGCAGTGCTGCCCTAGCGGGAGTATCTAACGAGCAGTACTTC. Translated: CSAALAGVSNEQYF.